One TCR beta chain is described in this entry. This CDR3 is built from 12 residues. V lost 9 bases and J 8 bases, leaving 15 bases between the germline ends. The germline CDR1 and CDR2 sequences are KGHDR and SFDVKD. Measured with immunoSEQ multiplex PCR; TCRdb has only the in-frame clones, and not every one. The table shows 71,000 or so clones, with approximately 80% occurring only once. The data were taken from a study of blood T cell repertoires in COVID-19. Turning to the study itself: COVID-19 samples collected from the United States, Italy and Spain covered acute and convalescent phases.

This sequence joins TRBV24-1 and TRBJ1-2; D remains unclear. Sequenced input: peripheral blood. The sequence derives from an older man with acute or convalescent COVID-19. The CDR3: CATSREVGGYTF. In DNA, the CDR3 is TGTGCCACCTCCCGGGAGGTGGGCGGCTACACCTTC.